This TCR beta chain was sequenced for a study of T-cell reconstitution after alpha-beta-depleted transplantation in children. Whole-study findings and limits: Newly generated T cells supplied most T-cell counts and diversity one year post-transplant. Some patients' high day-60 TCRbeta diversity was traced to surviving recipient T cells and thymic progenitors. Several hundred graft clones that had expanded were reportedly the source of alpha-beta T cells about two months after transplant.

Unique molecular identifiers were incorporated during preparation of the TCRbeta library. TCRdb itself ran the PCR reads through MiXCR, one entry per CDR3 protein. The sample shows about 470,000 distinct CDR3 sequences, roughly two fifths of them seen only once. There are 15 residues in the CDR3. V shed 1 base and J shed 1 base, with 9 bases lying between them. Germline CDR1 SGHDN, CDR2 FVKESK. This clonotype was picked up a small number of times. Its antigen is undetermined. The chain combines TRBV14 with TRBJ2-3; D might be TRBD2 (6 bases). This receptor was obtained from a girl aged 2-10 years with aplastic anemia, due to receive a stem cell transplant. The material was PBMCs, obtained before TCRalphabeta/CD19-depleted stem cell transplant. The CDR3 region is CASSQAAGRTDTQYF. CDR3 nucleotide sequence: TGTGCCAGCAGCCAAGCGGCGGGACGCACAGATACGCAGTATTTT.